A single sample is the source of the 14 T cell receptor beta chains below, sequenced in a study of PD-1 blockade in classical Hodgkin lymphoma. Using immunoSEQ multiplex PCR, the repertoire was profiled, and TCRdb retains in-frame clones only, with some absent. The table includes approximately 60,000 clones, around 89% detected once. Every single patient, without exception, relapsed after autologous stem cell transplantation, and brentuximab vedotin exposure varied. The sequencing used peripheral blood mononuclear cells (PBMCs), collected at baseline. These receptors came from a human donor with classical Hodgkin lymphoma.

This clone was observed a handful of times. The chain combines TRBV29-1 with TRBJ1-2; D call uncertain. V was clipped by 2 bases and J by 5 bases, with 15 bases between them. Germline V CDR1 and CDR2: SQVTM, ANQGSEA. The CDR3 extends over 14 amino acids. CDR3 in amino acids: CSVERPPSRYGYTF. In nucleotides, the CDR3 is TGCAGCGTTGAAAGACCCCCGTCCCGATATGGCTACACCTTC.

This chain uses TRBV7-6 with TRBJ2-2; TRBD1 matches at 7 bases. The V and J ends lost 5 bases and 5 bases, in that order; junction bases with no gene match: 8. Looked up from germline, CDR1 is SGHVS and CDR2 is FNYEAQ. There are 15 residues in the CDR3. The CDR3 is CASSLEGAGTGELFF. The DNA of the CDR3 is TGTGCCAGCAGCCTAGAGGGGGCAGGGACCGGGGAGCTGTTTTTT. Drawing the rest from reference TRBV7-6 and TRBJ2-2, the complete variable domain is GAGVSQSPRYKVTKRGQDVALRCDPISGHVSLYWYRQALGQGPEFLTYFNYEAQQDKSGLPNDRFSAERPEGSISTLTIQRTEQRDSAMYRCASSLEGAGTGELFFGEGSRLTVL.

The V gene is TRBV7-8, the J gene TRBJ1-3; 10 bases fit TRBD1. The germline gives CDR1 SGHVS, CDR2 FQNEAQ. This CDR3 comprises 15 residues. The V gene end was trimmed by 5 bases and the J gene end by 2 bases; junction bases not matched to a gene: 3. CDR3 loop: CASSRDRGAGNTIYF. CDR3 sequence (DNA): TGTGCCAGCAGCCGGGACAGGGGAGCTGGAAACACCATATATTTT.

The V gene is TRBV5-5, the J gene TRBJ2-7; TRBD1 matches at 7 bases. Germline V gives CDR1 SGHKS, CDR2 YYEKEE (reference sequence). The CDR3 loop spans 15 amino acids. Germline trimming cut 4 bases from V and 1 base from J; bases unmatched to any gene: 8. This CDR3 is CASSPNAGGSYEQYF. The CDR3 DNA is TGTGCCAGCAGCCCCAATGCAGGGGGATCCTACGAGCAGTACTTC.

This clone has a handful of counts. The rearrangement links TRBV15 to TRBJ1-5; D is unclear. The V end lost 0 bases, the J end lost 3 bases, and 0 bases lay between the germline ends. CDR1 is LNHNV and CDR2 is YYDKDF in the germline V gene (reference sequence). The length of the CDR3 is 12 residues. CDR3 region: CATSRDNQPQHF. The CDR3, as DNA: TGTGCCACCAGCAGAGACAATCAGCCCCAGCATTTT.

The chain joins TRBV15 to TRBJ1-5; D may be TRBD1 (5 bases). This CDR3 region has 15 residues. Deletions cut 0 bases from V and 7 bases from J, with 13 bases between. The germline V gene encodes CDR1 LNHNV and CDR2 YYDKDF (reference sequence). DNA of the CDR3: TGTGCCACCAGCAGAGATCCTGGGGCGGGACAGCCCCAGCATTTT. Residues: CATSRDPGAGQPQHF.

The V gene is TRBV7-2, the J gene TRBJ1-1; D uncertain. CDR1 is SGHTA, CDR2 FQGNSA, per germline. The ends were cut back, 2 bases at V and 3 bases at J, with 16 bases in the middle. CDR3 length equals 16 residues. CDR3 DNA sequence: TGTGCCAGCAGCTTATGGCAGGAGGTGGGTGACACTGAAGCTTTCTTT. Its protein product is CASSLWQEVGDTEAFF.

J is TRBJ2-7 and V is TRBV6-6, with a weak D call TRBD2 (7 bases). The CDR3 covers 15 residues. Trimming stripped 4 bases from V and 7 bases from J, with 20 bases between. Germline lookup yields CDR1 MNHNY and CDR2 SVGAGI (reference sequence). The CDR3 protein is CASSFPAGAGGEQYF. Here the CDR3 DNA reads TGTGCCAGCAGTTTCCCCGCGGGGGCAGGTGGGGAGCAGTACTTC.

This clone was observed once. The DNA for the CDR3 is TGTGCCAGCAGGGACAGGGTTGACACCGGGGAGCTGTTTTTT. Amino acid sequence: CASRDRVDTGELFF. The V and J genes are TRBV6-5 and TRBJ2-2; 8 bases map to TRBD1. Per the germline V gene, CDR1 is MNHEY and CDR2 is SVGAGI. Trimming at V came to 6 bases and at J to 3 bases, leaving 3 bases not matched to a gene. The CDR3 is 14 amino acids.

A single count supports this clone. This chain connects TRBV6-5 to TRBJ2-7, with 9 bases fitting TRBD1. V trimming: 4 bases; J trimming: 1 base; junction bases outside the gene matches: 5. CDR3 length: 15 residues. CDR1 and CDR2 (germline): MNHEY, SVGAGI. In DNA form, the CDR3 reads TGTGCCAGCAGTTCCGCGGGACAGGGTTCCTACGAGCAGTACTTC. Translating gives CASSSAGQGSYEQYF.

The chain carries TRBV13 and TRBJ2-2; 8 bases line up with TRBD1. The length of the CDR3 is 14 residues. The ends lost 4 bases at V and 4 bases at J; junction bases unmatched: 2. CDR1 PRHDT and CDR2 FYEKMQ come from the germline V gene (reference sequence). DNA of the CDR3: TGTGCCAGCAGCTCCACAGGGGGCACCGGGGAGCTGTTTTTT. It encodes CASSSTGGTGELFF.

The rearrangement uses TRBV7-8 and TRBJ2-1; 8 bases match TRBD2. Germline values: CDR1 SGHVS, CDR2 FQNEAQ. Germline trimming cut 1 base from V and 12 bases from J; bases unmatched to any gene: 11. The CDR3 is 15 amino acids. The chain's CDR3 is CASSLGGSGAAGQFF. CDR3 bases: TGTGCCAGCAGCTTAGGAGGTAGCGGGGCGGCCGGGCAGTTCTTC. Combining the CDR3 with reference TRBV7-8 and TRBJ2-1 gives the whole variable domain GAGVSQSPRYKVAKRGQDVALRCDPISGHVSLFWYQQALGQGPEFLTYFQNEAQLDKSGLPSDRFFAERPEGSVSTLKIQRTQQEDSAVYLCASSLGGSGAAGQFFGPGTRLTVL.

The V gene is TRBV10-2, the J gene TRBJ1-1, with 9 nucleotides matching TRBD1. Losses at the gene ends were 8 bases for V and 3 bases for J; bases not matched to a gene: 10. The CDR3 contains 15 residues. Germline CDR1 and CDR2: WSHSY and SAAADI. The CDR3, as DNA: TGCGCCAGCGTCCCGGGACAGGGATGGGACACTGAAGCTTTCTTT. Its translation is CASVPGQGWDTEAFF.

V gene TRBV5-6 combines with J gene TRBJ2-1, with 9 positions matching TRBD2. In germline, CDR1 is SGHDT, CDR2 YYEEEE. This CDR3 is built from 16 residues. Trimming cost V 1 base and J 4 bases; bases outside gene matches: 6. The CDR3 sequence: CASSLKRGAYYNEQFF. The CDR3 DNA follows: TGTGCCAGCAGCTTGAAGCGGGGGGCTTATTACAATGAGCAGTTCTTC.